This paragraph reports one TCR beta chain. Its antigen is undetermined. Trimming pared 1 base from V and 3 bases from J, leaving 10 bases between. The germline V gene encodes CDR1 KGHDR and CDR2 SFDVKD. This CDR3 contains 15 residues. A second PCR, run for 7 to 11 cycles, used a sample-barcoded 5' primer plus a J-beta primer mix. TCRdb fed the 5' RACE reads into MiXCR, producing one record per CDR3 protein. The sample records some 780,000 distinct CDR3 sequences, approximately 53% being singletons. The record originates from a study of blood T cells in healthy people across ages. General observations from the study: A roughly linear fall in TCR beta diversity per million T cells was seen with increasing age. Strong correlation was found linking TCR beta diversity to naive T cell percentage.

Sequenced: blood. The chain is built from TRBV24-1 and TRBJ2-3; D unresolved. The source of this sequence is a man in his forties or fifties in good health. The CDR3 bases are TGTGCCACCAGTGATTTACCGGCCATGACAGATACGCAGTATTTT. Translating it yields CATSDLPAMTDTQYF.